This T cell receptor (beta chain) was observed in a study of T cells after yellow fever vaccination. This clonotype has more than one count but fewer than ten. This CDR3 comprises 14 residues. CDR1 and CDR2 (germline): SEHNR, FQNEAQ (reference sequence). J was trimmed by 2 bases and V by 5 bases; bases with no gene match: 6. TCRdb ran MiXCR on the 5' RACE reads and lists one entry per CDR3 protein. The sample lists hundreds of thousands of distinct CDR3 sequences, around 20% occurring once. The material sequenced was PBMCs, taken before the yellow fever booster vaccination. The rearrangement links TRBV7-9 to TRBJ2-7, with 7 bases identical to TRBD1. The receptor's source is a man aged 18 to 30 who received the YFV17D yellow fever vaccine. CDR3 coding DNA: TGTGCCAGCAGCCTGACGACAGGGACCTACGAGCAGTACTTC. Amino acids: CASSLTTGTYEQYF.